This T cell receptor (beta chain) emerged from a study of blood T cell repertoires in COVID-19. Study-level background: Some COVID-19 samples were acute and others convalescent; all came from the United States, Italy and Spain.

CDR3 size: 15 residues. The junction had 4 bases not matched to a gene; V was cut back by 2 bases and J by 0 bases. CDR1 and CDR2 from the germline V gene are GTSNPN and SVGIG (reference sequence). Authors' methods: The assay estimated nucleated cells by amplifying reference gene primers. Using immunoSEQ multiplex PCR, the repertoire was profiled, and TCRdb retains in-frame clones only, with some absent. The DNA was the basis for D and trimming; V, J and clone size are from that table. Of about 140,000 clones in the sample, approximately 85% were seen once. The receptor was isolated from a woman of 80 years or more with acute or convalescent COVID-19. The chain has TRBV30 and TRBJ2-1; 7 nucleotides line up with TRBD2. Sequenced sample: peripheral blood. The CDR3 is CAWSWASGSYNEQFF. DNA of the CDR3: TGTGCCTGGAGTTGGGCTAGCGGCTCCTACAATGAGCAGTTCTTC.